This T cell receptor (beta chain) emerged from a study of T cell changes during pregnancy in multiple sclerosis (dated by TCRdb to the late 2010s). Turning to the overall study: The study looked at changes in the T cell repertoire across pregnancy in women with multiple sclerosis.

V and J are truncated by 6 bases and 7 bases respectively, leaving an intervening sequence of 20 bases. The germline V gene gives CDR1 as SNHLY and CDR2 as FYNNEI. From the cysteine up to the phenylalanine, the CDR3 has a length of 15 residues. Just CDR3 DNA is preserved here, 45 bases in frame from base 1. The library was obtained by the immunoSEQ multiplex PCR assay. TCRdb limited this immuneACCESS table to in-frame rearrangements with V and J called. A share of clones is missing; checked studies link under half to unresolved V genes, and the rest is unexplained. For this sample there are some 28,000 clones; approximately 90% appear just once. The top ten clones comprise approximately 3.5% of the sample. Note on this clone: What this receptor recognizes is not known. Base quality data are lacking; no much larger clone is found one base away.

The rearranged segments are TRBV2 and TRBJ2-3; possibly the D gene is TRBD2, per 6 matching bases. The sequence was obtained from a female donor in good health, enrolled as a control in a pregnancy study. The source was CD4+ T cells from peripheral blood mononuclear cells, collected in the first trimester of pregnancy. The CDR3 sequence is CASSLAEAPSYTQYF. The nucleotide sequence is given as TGTGCCAGCAGCTTAGCGGAAGCCCCCTCTTATACGCAGTATTTT.